Below, one T cell receptor (beta chain) is given with its context. In the original processing: Reference gene primer amplification gave estimated nucleated cell counts. Only in-frame clones appear in the TCRdb table, and some are missing; sequencing was by immunoSEQ multiplex PCR. D and trimming were read from the DNA, whereas the V and J calls and clone size are those reported in that table. Here the sample spans about half a million clones, 70% to 90% being singletons. The record originates from a study of blood T cell repertoires in COVID-19. For the study at large: The samples span acute and convalescent COVID-19 from the United States, Italy and Spain. PBMCs, B-cell-depleted T cells, or T cells provided the cDNA or gDNA that made up the material.

The CDR3 has 22 amino acids. Trimming cost V 10 bases and J 0 bases; bases outside gene matches: 30. Germline V gene data show CDR1 as MNHEY and CDR2 as SMNVEV (reference sequence). This clonotype originated in a human donor in a cohort sampled during active COVID-19. This chain connects TRBV27 to TRBJ1-5; 7 bases are shared with TRBD1. Material for sequencing was peripheral blood. The CDR3 sequence: CAIAAHTGDGGAVPNSNQPQHF. CDR3 DNA: TGTGCCATCGCCGCCCATACAGGGGACGGAGGCGCGGTCCCTAATAGCAATCAGCCCCAGCATTTT.